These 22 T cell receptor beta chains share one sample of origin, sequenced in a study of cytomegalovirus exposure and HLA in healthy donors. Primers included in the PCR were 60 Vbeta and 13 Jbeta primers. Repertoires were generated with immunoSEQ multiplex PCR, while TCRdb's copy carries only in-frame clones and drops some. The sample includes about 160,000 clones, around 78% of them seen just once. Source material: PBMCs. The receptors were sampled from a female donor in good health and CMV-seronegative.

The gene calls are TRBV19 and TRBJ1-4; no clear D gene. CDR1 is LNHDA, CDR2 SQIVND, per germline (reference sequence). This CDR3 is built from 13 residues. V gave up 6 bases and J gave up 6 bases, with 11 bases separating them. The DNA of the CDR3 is TGTGCCAGTAGAAACAGAGGGTATGAAAAACTGTTTTTT. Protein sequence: CASRNRGYEKLFF. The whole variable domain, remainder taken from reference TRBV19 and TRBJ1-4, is DGGITQSPKYLFRKEGQNVTLSCEQNLNHDAMYWYRQDPGQGLRLIYYSQIVNDFQKGDIAEGYSVSREKKESFPLTVTSAQKNPTAFYLCASRNRGYEKLFFGSGTQLSVL.

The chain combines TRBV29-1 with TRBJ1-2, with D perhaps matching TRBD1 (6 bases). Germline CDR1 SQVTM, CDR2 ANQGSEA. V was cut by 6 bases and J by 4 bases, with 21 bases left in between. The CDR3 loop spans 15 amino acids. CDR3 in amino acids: CSVPEQGQNLYGYTF. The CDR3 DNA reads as TGCAGCGTCCCGGAGCAGGGGCAGAATCTCTATGGCTACACCTTC.

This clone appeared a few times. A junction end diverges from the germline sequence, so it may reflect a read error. DNA for the CDR3: TGTGCCAGTAACCCGGACAGGGCCAAAAACAGTCAGTACTTC. This encodes CASNPDRAKNSQYF. This sequence joins TRBV19 and TRBJ2-4; 8 bases align to TRBD1. Germline assignment: CDR1 LNHDA and CDR2 SQIVND (reference sequence). The CDR3 has 14 amino acids.

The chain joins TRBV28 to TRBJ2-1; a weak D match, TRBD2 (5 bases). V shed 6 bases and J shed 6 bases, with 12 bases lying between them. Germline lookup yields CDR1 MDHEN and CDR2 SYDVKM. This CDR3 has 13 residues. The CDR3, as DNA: TGTGCCAGCAGCCCCGAGGGTTCCAATGAGCAGTTCTTC. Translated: CASSPEGSNEQFF. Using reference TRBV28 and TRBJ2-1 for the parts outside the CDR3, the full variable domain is DVKVTQSSRYLVKRTGEKVFLECVQDMDHENMFWYRQDPGLGLRLIYFSYDVKMKEKGDIPEGYSVSREKKERFSLILESASTNQTSMYLCASSPEGSNEQFFGPGTRLTVL.

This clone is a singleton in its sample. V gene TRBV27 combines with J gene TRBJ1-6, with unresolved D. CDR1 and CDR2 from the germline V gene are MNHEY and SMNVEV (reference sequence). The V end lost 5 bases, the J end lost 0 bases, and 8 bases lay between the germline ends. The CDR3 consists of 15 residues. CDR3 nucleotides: TGTGCCAGCAGTACTATGAGCTCCTATAATTCACCCCTCCACTTT. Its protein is CASSTMSSYNSPLHF.

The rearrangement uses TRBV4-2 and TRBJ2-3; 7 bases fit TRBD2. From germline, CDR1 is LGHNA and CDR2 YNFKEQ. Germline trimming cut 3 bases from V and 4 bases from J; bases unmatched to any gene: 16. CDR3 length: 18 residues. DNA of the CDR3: TGTGCCAGCAGCCAGGAGCGCGGCCTGGCGGGAGCTTCAGATACGCAGTATTTT. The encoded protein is CASSQERGLAGASDTQYF.

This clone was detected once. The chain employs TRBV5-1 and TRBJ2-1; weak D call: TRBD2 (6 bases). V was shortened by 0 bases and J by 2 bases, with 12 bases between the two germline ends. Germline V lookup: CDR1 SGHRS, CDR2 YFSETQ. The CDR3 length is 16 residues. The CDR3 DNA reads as TGCGCCAGCAGCTTGGACGCTTGGGGGGCCTACAATGAGCAGTTCTTC. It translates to CASSLDAWGAYNEQFF. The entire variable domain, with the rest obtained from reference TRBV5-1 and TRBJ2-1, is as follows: KAGVTQTPRYLIKTRGQQVTLSCSPISGHRSVSWYQQTPGQGLQFLFEYFSETQRNKGNFPGRFSGRQFSNSRSEMNVSTLELGDSALYLCASSLDAWGAYNEQFFGPGTRLTVL.

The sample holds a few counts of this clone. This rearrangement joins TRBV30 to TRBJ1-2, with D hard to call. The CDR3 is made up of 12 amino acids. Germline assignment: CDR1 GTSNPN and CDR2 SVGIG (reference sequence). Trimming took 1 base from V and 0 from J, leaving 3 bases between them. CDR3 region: CAWSATNYGYTF. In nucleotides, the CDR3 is TGTGCCTGGAGTGCCACTAACTATGGCTACACCTTC.

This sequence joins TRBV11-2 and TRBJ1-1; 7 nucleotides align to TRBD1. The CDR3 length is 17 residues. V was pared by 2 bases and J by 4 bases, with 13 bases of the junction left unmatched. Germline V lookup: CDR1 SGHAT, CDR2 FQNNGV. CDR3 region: CASSLRQGGGQATEAFF. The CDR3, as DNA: TGTGCCAGCAGCTTAAGACAGGGAGGCGGTCAGGCCACTGAAGCTTTCTTT. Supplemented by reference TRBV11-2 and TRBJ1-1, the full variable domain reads EAGVAQSPRYKIIEKRQSVAFWCNPISGHATLYWYQQILGQGPKLLIQFQNNGVVDDSQLPKDRFSAERLKGVDSTLKIQPAKLEDSAVYLCASSLRQGGGQATEAFFGQGTRLTVV.

The CDR3 loop is CASSSGQNYNSPLHF. The CDR3, as DNA: TGTGCCAGCAGTTCCGGACAGAACTATAATTCACCCCTCCACTTT. The V and J genes are TRBV6-5 and TRBJ1-6; D may be TRBD1 (6 bases). Germline values: CDR1 MNHEY, CDR2 SVGAGI. The CDR3 is made up of 15 amino acids. V was clipped by 4 bases and J by 3 bases, with 10 bases between them.

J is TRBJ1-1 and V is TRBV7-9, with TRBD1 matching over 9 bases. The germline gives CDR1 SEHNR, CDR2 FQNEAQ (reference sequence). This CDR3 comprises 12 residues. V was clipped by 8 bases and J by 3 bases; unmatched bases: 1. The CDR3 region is CASRDRDTEAFF. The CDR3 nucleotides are TGTGCCAGCCGGGACAGGGACACTGAAGCTTTCTTT.

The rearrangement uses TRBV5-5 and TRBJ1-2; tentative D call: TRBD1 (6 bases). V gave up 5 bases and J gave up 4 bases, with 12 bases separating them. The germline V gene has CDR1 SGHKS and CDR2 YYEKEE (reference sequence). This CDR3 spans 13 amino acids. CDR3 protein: CASSQGSGYGYTF. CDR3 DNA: TGTGCCAGCAGTCAGGGGAGTGGCTATGGCTACACCTTC. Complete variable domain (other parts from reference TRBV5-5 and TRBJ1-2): DAGVTQSPTHLIKTRGQQVTLRCSPISGHKSVSWYQQVLGQGPQFIFQYYEKEERGRGNFPDRFSARQFPNYSSELNVNALLLGDSALYLCASSQGSGYGYTFGSGTRLTVV.

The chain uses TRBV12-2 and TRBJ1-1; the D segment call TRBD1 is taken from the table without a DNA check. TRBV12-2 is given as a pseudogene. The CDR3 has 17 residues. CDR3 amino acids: CASRFPQGQASATEAFF. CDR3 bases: TGTGCAAGTCGCTTCCCCCAAGGACAGGCGAGTGCCACTGAAGCTTTCTTT.

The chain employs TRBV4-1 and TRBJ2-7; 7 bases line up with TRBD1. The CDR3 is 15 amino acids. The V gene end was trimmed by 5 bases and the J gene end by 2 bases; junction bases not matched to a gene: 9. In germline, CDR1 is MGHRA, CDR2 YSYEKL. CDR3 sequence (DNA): TGCGCCAGCAGCGTGACCCCGGGACAGACCTACGAGCAGTACTTC. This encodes CASSVTPGQTYEQYF.

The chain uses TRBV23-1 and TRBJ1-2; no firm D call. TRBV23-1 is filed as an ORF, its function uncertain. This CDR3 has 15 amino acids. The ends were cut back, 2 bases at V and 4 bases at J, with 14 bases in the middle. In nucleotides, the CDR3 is TGCGCCAGCAGTCAACTCGATCGAGCCTGCTATGGCTACACCTTC. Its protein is CASSQLDRACYGYTF.

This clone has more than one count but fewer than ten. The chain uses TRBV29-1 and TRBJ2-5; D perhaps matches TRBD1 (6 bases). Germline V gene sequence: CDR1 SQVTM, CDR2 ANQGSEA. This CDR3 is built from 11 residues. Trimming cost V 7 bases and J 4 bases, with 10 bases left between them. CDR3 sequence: CSGTVIETQYF. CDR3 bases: TGCAGCGGGACAGTGATAGAGACCCAGTACTTC.

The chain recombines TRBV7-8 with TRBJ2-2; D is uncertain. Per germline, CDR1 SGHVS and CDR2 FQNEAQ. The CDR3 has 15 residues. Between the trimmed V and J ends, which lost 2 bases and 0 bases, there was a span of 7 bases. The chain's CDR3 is CASSLQITNTGELFF. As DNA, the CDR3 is TGTGCCAGCAGCTTACAGATTACGAACACCGGGGAGCTGTTTTTT. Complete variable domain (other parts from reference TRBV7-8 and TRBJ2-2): GAGVSQSPRYKVAKRGQDVALRCDPISGHVSLFWYQQALGQGPEFLTYFQNEAQLDKSGLPSDRFFAERPEGSVSTLKIQRTQQEDSAVYLCASSLQITNTGELFFGEGSRLTVL.

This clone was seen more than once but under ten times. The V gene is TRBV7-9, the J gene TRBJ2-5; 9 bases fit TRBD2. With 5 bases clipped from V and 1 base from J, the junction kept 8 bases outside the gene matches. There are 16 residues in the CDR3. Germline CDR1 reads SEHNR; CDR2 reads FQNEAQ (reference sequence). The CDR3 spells CASSLNWRGGQETQYF. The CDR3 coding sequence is TGTGCCAGCAGCCTAAACTGGCGGGGGGGCCAAGAGACCCAGTACTTC.

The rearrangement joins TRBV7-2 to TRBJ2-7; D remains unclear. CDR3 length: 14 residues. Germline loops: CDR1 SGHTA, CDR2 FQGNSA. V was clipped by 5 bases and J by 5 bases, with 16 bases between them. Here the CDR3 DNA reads TGTGCCAGCAGCGTACCCCAGGCTAAAAACGAGCAGTACTTC. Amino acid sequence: CASSVPQAKNEQYF.

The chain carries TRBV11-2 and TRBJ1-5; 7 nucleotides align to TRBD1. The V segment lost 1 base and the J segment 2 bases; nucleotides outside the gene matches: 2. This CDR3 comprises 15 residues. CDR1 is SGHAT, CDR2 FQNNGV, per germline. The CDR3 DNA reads TGTGCCAGCAGCTTAGCAGGGGGTGGCAATCAGCCCCAGCATTTT. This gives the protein CASSLAGGGNQPQHF. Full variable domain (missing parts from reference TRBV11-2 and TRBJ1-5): EAGVAQSPRYKIIEKRQSVAFWCNPISGHATLYWYQQILGQGPKLLIQFQNNGVVDDSQLPKDRFSAERLKGVDSTLKIQPAKLEDSAVYLCASSLAGGGNQPQHFGDGTRLSIL.

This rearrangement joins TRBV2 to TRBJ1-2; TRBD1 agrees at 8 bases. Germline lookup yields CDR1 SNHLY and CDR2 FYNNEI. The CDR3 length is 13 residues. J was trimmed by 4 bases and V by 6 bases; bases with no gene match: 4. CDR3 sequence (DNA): TGTGCCAGCAGCGCTACAGGGGGCTATGGCTACACCTTC. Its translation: CASSATGGYGYTF.

The CDR3 DNA is TGTGCCATCAGTTCCTCCGGGACAGGGGCTGGAAACACCATATATTTT. Its translation: CAISSSGTGAGNTIYF. The gene calls are TRBV10-3 and TRBJ1-3, with 10 positions matching TRBD1. The V gene's germline CDR1 is ENHRY and CDR2 SYGVKD. The CDR3 contains 16 residues. V was pared by 5 bases and J by 2 bases, with 6 bases of the junction left unmatched.